The clone carrying this TCR beta chain has a handful of counts. The antigen is not known. This record belongs to a study of T cell responses to AZD1222 COVID-19 vaccine. Germline CDR1 and CDR2: SGHAT and FQDESV (reference sequence). The CDR3 contains 14 residues. The germline V and J ends were trimmed by 4 bases and 4 bases, with 10 bases remaining between them. Profiling relied on immunoSEQ multiplex PCR, and the TCRdb table lists in-frame clones only, not all of them. Among about 130,000 clones listed, 88% were seen once. Study-wide results and caveats: Only five or six individuals given AZD1222 were seropositive at baseline. Donors, mostly white British, included more females; clonal diversity was possibly underestimated. CD4 TCRs linked to vaccination spanned spike, dominating at 160-218 and 743-854.

The TCR was taken from an adult in good health. This specimen consisted of peripheral blood, obtained on day 0 of MenACWY control vaccination. This chain uses TRBV11-1 with TRBJ1-4; D may be TRBD1 (5 bases). The CDR3 is CASSWDGSNEKLFF. CDR3 coding DNA: TGTGCCAGCAGCTGGGACGGAAGTAATGAAAAACTGTTTTTT.